The T cell receptor beta chain under discussion was sequenced for a study of T-cell memory formation after mild COVID-19. TCRdb re-called the 5' RACE reads with MiXCR, one entry per CDR3 protein. The top ten clones hold 30% to 35% of a sample with some 68,000 distinct CDR3 sequences, 16% of them seen once. The sequence was obtained from an adult woman who had mild COVID-19 (a few samples of this study predate the infection). Cell type and time point are not known. The sample comprised PBMCs or a T cell subset sorted from them (not recorded which).

In DNA, the CDR3 is TGTGCCAGCAGCTTGGGGGCGGGTGCAGGGTTCGAGCAGTACTTC. This encodes CASSLGAGAGFEQYF. V usage is TRBV5-6 and J usage is TRBJ2-7; D might be TRBD1 or TRBD2, each matching 5 bases. Looked up from germline, CDR1 is SGHDT and CDR2 is YYEEEE. V was trimmed by 0 bases and J by 6 bases, leaving 16 bases between them. The CDR3 runs 15 residues.